One sample yielded the 13 T cell receptor beta chains listed below, sequenced in a study of CXCR3-negative and CXCR3-positive naive CD8 T cells. UMI-labeled 5' RACE TRB cDNA libraries were prepared from the cells. TCRdb reanalyzed the 5' RACE reads and collapses them to one entry per CDR3 protein, without DNA. The sample has about 130,000 distinct CDR3 sequences. Sequencing input: naive CXCR3- CD8+ T cells from blood. Subset reported: CD45RO-CCR7+CD27+CD95- naive CD8+ T cells lacking CXCR3 (TNR3-). The receptor source for this set is a human donor in good health. Some clones in this sample may be carry-over from other donors' samples.

V gene TRBV29-1 combines with J gene TRBJ2-7; TCRdb's assignment of TRBD2 cannot be checked, as there is no DNA. Germline V CDR1 and CDR2: SQVTM, ANQGSEA. The CDR3 spans 14 residues. The CDR3 is CSVLDSGRSYEQYF.

This sequence joins TRBV19 and TRBJ1-3; as DNA is missing, the TRBD1 call by TCRdb cannot be tested. The CDR3 covers 12 residues. Germline V lookup: CDR1 LNHDA, CDR2 SQIVND (reference sequence). CDR3 residues: CASRGGRRTIYF. Full variable domain (outside the CDR3, taken from reference TRBV19 and TRBJ1-3): DGGITQSPKYLFRKEGQNVTLSCEQNLNHDAMYWYRQDPGQGLRLIYYSQIVNDFQKGDIAEGYSVSREKKESFPLTVTSAQKNPTAFYLCASRGGRRTIYFGEGSWLTVV.

This CDR3 is CASSLAGGLVGEQFF. J is TRBJ2-1 and V is TRBV5-6; the D call from TCRdb, TRBD2, cannot be confirmed without DNA. The CDR3 is 15 amino acids. Germline assignment: CDR1 SGHDT and CDR2 YYEEEE.

The rearrangement uses TRBV6-6 and TRBJ1-1; TCRdb outputs TRBD1, but without DNA this stays unchecked. Germline V gene sequence: CDR1 MNHNY, CDR2 SVGAGI (reference sequence). The CDR3 length is 14 residues. CDR3 loop: CASDSGQLNTEAFF.

V gene TRBV2 combines with J gene TRBJ2-3; TCRdb reports TRBD2, a call that lacks DNA to check it against. Germline V gene sequence: CDR1 SNHLY, CDR2 FYNNEI. The CDR3 length is 16 residues. The CDR3 region is CASSGPPSGRTDTQYF.

This chain links TRBV13 with TRBJ2-7; checking the TCRdb D call of TRBD1 is not possible without DNA. The CDR3 has 16 residues. Germline values: CDR1 PRHDT, CDR2 FYEKMQ (reference sequence). The CDR3 protein is CASSPRTGDRSYEQYF. The variable domain in full, completed from reference TRBV13 and TRBJ2-7, reads AAGVIQSPRHLIKEKRETATLKCYPIPRHDTVYWYQQGPGQDPQFLISFYEKMQSDKGSIPDRFSAQQFSDYHSELNMSSLELGDSALYFCASSPRTGDRSYEQYFGPGTRLTVT.

The chain employs TRBV28 and TRBJ2-3. Germline CDR1 is MDHEN and CDR2 is SYDVKM. The CDR3 loop spans 11 amino acids. The CDR3 protein is CASRATDTQYF.

This rearrangement joins TRBV28 to TRBJ2-6; the D call from TCRdb, TRBD1, cannot be confirmed without DNA. The V gene's germline CDR1 is MDHEN and CDR2 SYDVKM. CDR3 size: 17 residues. The CDR3 sequence is CASRRDRDSSGANVLTF.

This chain uses TRBV6-5 with TRBJ2-7; the TCRdb call, TRBD1, lacks DNA for checking. Germline V gene lookup returns CDR1 MNHEY and CDR2 SVGAGI. CDR3 length: 14 residues. CDR3 in amino acids: CASTSWTVPYEQYF.

The chain links TRBV7-2 to TRBJ2-7; TCRdb lists TRBD2, though no DNA is available to test this call. The CDR3 has 15 residues. From germline, CDR1 is SGHTA and CDR2 FQGNSA. CDR3 in amino acids: CASSLLADSSYEQYF.

The chain recombines TRBV14 with TRBJ2-2. The germline gives CDR1 SGHDN, CDR2 FVKESK. This CDR3 is built from 14 residues. This CDR3 is CASSQVLLTGELFF.

V and J are TRBV28 and TRBJ2-5; TCRdb indicates TRBD2, and absent DNA this call remains unverified. The germline V gene encodes CDR1 MDHEN and CDR2 SYDVKM. This CDR3 spans 14 amino acids. CDR3 amino acids: CASRLAGGEETQYF. Variable domain in full (rest from reference TRBV28 and TRBJ2-5): DVKVTQSSRYLVKRTGEKVFLECVQDMDHENMFWYRQDPGLGLRLIYFSYDVKMKEKGDIPEGYSVSREKKERFSLILESASTNQTSMYLCASRLAGGEETQYFGPGTRLLVL.

This sequence joins TRBV20-1 and TRBJ2-7; TCRdb selects TRBD1, and the lack of DNA leaves this call unchecked. This CDR3 spans 15 amino acids. Germline lookup yields CDR1 DFQATT and CDR2 SNEGSKA (reference sequence). The CDR3: CSASGSGQSSYEQYF.